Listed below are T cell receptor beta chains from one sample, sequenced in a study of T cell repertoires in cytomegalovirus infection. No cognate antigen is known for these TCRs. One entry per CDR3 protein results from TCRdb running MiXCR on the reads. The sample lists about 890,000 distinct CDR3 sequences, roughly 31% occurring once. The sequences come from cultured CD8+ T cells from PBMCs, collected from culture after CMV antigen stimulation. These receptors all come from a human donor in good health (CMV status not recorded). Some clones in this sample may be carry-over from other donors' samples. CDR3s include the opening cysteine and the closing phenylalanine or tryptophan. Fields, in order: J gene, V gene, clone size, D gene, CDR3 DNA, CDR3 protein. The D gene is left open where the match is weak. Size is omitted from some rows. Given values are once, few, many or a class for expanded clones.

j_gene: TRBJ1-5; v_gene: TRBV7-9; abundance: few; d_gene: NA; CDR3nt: TGTGCCAGCAGCTCGGGCGATAGCAATCAGCCCCAGCATTTT; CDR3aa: CASSSGDSNQPQHF
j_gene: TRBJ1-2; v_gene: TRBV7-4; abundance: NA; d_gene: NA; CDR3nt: TGTGCCAGCCCTAACATGGATAACTATGGCTACACCTTC; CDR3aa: CASPNMDNYGYTF
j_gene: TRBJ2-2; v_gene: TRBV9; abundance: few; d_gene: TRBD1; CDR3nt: TGTGCCAGCAGCGTAGAACAGGGGGCTTACACCGGGGAGCTGTTTTTT; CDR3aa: CASSVEQGAYTGELFF
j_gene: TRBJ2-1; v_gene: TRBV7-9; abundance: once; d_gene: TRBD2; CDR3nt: TGTGCCAGCAGCCCCAGCGGCGGGGGGGCCTATGAGCAGTTCTTC; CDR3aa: CASSPSGGGAYEQFF
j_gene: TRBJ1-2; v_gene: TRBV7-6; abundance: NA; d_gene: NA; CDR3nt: TGTGCCTGCAGCTCCCCCTTTGGGGAGTCTAACTATGGCTACACCTTC; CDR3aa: CACSSPFGESNYGYTF
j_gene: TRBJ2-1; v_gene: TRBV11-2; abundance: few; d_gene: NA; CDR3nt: TGTGCCAGCAGCTTGAGGCAGGCGAAAGAGCAGTTCTTC; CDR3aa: CASSLRQAKEQFF
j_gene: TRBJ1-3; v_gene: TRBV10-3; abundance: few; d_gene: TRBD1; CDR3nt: TGTGCCATCAGTGGGCCCGGACAGGGGAGGAGGAACGGAAACACCATATATTTT; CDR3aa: CAISGPGQGRRNGNTIYF
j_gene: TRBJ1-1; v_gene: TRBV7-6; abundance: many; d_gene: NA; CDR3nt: TGTGCCAGCAGCTTGGGAGGGAACATCGAAGCTTTCTTT; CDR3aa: CASSLGGNIEAFF
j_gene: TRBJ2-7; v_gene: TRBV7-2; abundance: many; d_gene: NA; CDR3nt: TGTGCCAGCAGCACCGGGACTCCCATCGGCGAGCAGTACTTC; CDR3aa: CASSTGTPIGEQYF
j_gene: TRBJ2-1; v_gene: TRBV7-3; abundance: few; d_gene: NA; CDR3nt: TGTGCCAGCAGCTTAACAAGGACGTCCTCCTACAATGAGCAGTTCTTC; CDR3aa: CASSLTRTSSYNEQFF
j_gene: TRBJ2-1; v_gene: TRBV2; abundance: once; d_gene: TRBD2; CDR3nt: TGTGCCAGCAGGGTTGGACTAGCGATCCACAATGAGCAGTTCTTC; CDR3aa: CASRVGLAIHNEQFF
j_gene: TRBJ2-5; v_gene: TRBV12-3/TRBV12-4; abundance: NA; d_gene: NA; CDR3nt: TGTGCCAGCAGTGGCCCCCTACAAGAGACCCAGTACTTC; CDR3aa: CASSGPLQETQYF
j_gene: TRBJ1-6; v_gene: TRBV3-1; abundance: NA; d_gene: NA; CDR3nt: TGTGCCAGCCGCCAGAGGGGCAGAAATTCACCCCTCCACTTT; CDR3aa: CASRQRGRNSPLHF
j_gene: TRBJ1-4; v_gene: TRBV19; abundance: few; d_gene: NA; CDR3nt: TGTGCCAGTAGTGAACAGGATTGGAGTGAAAAACTGTTTTTT; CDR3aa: CASSEQDWSEKLFF
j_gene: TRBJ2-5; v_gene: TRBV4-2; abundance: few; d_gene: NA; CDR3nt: TGTGCCAGCAGCCAGGTTATGCGGGGCCTCCAAGAGACCCAGTACTTC; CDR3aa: CASSQVMRGLQETQYF
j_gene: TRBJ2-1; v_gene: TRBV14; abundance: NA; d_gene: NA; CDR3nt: TGTGCCAGCAGCCAAAATGAGGCGGGGATCCGCCGCAATGAGCAGTTCTTC; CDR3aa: CASSQNEAGIRRNEQFF
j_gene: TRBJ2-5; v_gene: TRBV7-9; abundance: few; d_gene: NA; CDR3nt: TGTGCCAGCAGCCCCGCCGCCCGGGATACCCAGTACTTC; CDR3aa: CASSPAARDTQYF
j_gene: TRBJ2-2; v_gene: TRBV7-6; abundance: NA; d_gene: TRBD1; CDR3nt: TGTGCCAGCAGCGACAGGGGTCAAGTCACCGGGGAGCTGTTTTTT; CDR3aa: CASSDRGQVTGELFF
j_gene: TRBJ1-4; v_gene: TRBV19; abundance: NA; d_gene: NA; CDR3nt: TGTGCCAGTAGTATTGGTGAAAAACTGTTTTTT; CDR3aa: CASSIGEKLFF
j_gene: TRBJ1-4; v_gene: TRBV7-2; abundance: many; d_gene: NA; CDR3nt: TGTGCCAGCCACCGAGAGGGACACCTCAATGAAAAACTGTTTTTT; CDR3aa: CASHREGHLNEKLFF
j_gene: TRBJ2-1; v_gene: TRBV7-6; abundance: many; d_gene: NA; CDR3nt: TGTGCCAGCAGCTCGAGTACAGGCTGGGATGAGCAGTTCTTC; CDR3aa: CASSSSTGWDEQFF
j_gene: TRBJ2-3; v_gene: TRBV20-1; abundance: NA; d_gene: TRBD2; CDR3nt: TGCAGTGCTATAAACGAGCGGGGGGTTTCATATGGCACAGATACGCAGTATTTT; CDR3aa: CSAINERGVSYGTDTQYF
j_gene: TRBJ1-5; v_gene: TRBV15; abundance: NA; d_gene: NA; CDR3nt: TGTGCCACCAGCAGAGAGGCAGCCTCGGGGCCCCAGCATTTT; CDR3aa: CATSREAASGPQHF
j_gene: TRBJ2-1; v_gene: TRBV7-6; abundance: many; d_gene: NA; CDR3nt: TGTGCCAGCAGCACCCAGAACAATGAGCAGTTCTTC; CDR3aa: CASSTQNNEQFF
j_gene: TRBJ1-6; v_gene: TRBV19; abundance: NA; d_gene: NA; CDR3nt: TGTGCCAGTAGTATTGACGATGGGGGTCTATCACCCCTCCACTTT; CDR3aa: CASSIDDGGLSPLHF
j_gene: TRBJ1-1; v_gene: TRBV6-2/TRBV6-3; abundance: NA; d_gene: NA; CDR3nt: TGTGCCAGCACTATGACTGGGACGGCGAACACTGAAGCTTTCTTT; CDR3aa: CASTMTGTANTEAFF
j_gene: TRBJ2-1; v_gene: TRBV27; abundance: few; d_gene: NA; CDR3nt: TGTGCCAGCCGCGCCATTGGGACCGCGAACAATGAGCAGTTCTTC; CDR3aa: CASRAIGTANNEQFF
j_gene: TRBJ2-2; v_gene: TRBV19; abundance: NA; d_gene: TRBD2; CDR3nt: TGTGCCAGTAGTATTACAGCGGGGGGAACCGGGGAGCTGTTTTTT; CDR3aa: CASSITAGGTGELFF
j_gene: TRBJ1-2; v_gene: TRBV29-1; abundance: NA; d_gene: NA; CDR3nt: TGCAGCATTTACAGGGTGGGCTATGGCTACACCTTC; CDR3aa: CSIYRVGYGYTF
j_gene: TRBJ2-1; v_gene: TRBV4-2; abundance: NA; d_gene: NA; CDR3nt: TGTGCCAGCAGCTCCCTCGATGGGGATGAGCAGTTCTTC; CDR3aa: CASSSLDGDEQFF
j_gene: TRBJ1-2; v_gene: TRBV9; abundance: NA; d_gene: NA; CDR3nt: TGTGCCAGCAGCGTCGAGATTCTTGGGGCCCTTAATGGCTACACCTTC; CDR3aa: CASSVEILGALNGYTF
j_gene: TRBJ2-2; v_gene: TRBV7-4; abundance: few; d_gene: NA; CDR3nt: TGTGCCATCCCGTTGGTTGGGCCACGGGGCACCGGGGAGCTGTTTTTT; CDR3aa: CAIPLVGPRGTGELFF
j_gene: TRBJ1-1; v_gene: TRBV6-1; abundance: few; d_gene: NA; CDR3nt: TGTGCCAGCAGTTGGGGAGGGGGGTTTGTCGACACTGAAGCTTTCTTT; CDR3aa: CASSWGGGFVDTEAFF
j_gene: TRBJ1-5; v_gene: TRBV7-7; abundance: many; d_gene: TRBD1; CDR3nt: TGTGCTAGCACCAAAGCAGGGGGACGTCAGCCCCAGCATTTT; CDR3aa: CASTKAGGRQPQHF
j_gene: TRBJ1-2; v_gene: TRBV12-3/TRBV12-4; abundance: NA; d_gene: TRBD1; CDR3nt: TGTGCCAGCAGTCCCGGGACAGGGAAGGTATATGGCTACACCTTC; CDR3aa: CASSPGTGKVYGYTF
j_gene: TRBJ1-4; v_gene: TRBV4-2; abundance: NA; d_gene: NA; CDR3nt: TGTGCCAGCAGCCAATACCGGGGGTCGGGGGAAAAACTGTTTTTT; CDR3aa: CASSQYRGSGEKLFF
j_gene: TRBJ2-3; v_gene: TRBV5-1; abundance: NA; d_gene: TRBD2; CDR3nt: TGCGCCAGCAGTTCGACTAGCGAATATACGCAGTATTTT; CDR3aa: CASSSTSEYTQYF
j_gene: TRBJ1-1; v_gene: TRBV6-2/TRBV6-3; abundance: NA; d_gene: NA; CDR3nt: TGTGCCAGCAGTTACTCCGCTGGAGGGGCTTTCTTT; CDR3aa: CASSYSAGGAFF
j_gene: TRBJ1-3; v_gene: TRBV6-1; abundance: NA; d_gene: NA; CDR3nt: TGTGCCAGCAGACAGGATTACGGCCGTGGAAACACCATATATTTT; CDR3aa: CASRQDYGRGNTIYF
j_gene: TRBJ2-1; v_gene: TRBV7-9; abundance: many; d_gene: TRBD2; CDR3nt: TGTGCCAGCAGCCCACACTCCACTAGCGGCTCCTACAATGAGCAGTTCTTC; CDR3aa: CASSPHSTSGSYNEQFF
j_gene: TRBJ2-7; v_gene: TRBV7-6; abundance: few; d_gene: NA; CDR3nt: TGTGCCAGCAGCTTAGTGATGGGACTCCCCACCTACGAGCAGTACTTC; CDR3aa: CASSLVMGLPTYEQYF
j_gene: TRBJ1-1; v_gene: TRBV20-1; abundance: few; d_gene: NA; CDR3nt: TGCAGTGCTAGAGAAAAAAGGGTTAACACTGAAGCTTTCTTT; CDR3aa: CSAREKRVNTEAFF
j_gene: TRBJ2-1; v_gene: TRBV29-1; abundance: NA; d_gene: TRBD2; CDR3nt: TGCAGCGTTGAGGGAATAAGCGGGGGGTCCTACAATGAGCAGTTCTTC; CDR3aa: CSVEGISGGSYNEQFF
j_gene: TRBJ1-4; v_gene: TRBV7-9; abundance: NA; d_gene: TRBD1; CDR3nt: TGTGCCAGCAGTCCGCTAGGGGGCAAGGGTAATGAAAAACTGTTTTTT; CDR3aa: CASSPLGGKGNEKLFF
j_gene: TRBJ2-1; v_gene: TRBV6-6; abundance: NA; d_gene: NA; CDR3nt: TGTGCCAGCAGTTACCTCCCCGGGCCCCGCGGTGAGCAGTTCTTC; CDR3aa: CASSYLPGPRGEQFF
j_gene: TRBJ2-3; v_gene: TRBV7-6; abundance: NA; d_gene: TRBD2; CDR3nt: TGTGCCAGCCTCGGAGGGACTAGCGGGGGGCCTAGCACAGATACGCAGTATTTT; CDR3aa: CASLGGTSGGPSTDTQYF